The 15 T cell receptor beta chains listed next were all sequenced from one sample in a study of blood T cell repertoires in COVID-19. Clones were sequenced by immunoSEQ multiplex PCR, and TCRdb holds only the in-frame ones, with some missing. The sample lists more than 150,000 clones, around 80% occurring once. Sample: peripheral blood. The origin of the receptors is a woman aged 80 or over with active or convalescent COVID-19.

The chain is built from TRBV28 and TRBJ2-2, with D possibly TRBD1 on 6 matching bases. Germline V CDR1 and CDR2: MDHEN, SYDVKM. The CDR3 loop spans 15 amino acids. The V end was cut by 8 bases, the J end by 5 bases, with 18 bases between. The DNA of the CDR3 is TGTGCCAGCTACCAGTTGGGGGCCCTAACCGGGGAGCTGTTTTTT. It specifies CASYQLGALTGELFF.

The chain combines TRBV21-1 with TRBJ1-5; the D call in the table, TRBD1, was not verified against the DNA. TRBV21-1 is listed as a pseudogene. There are 20 residues in the CDR3. The CDR3 reads CASSKVPTPGQGSLGQPQHF. As DNA, the CDR3 is TGTGCCAGCAGCAAAGTTCCAACTCCGGGACAGGGGTCTCTGGGGCAGCCCCAGCATTTT.

The chain has TRBV7-9 and TRBJ2-7; 9 nucleotides line up with TRBD1. The CDR3 covers 12 residues. From germline, CDR1 is SEHNR and CDR2 FQNEAQ (reference sequence). Unmatched junction bases numbered 2, after V lost 5 bases and J lost 6 bases. The CDR3 DNA follows: TGTGCCAGCAGCAGGGACAGGGCCGAGCAGTACTTC. As protein: CASSRDRAEQYF.

Concerning this clone: This sample includes further DNA sequences coding for the same CDR3. The gene calls are TRBV28 and TRBJ1-1, with a tentative D call TRBD1 (5 bases). The CDR3 length is 13 residues. The germline gives CDR1 MDHEN, CDR2 SYDVKM. Trimming removed 2 bases at V and 1 base at J, with 5 bases between. The CDR3, as DNA: TGTGCCAGCAGTTTACAGGGGAACACTGAAGCTTTCTTT. This sequence encodes CASSLQGNTEAFF.

The chain combines TRBV24-1 with TRBJ2-7, with 7 bases that match TRBD1. The CDR3 runs to 16 residues. The trim removed 4 bases at V and 3 bases at J, leaving 11 bases unmatched. Germline V gene lookup returns CDR1 KGHDR and CDR2 SFDVKD. CDR3 nucleotides: TGTGCCACCAGTGACTCCCGACAGGGAAGGCTCTACGAGCAGTACTTC. Its translation is CATSDSRQGRLYEQYF.

V is TRBV4-1 and J is TRBJ1-5, with TRBD1 as a possible D gene (6 bases). The CDR3 sequence is 15 residues long. V was pared by 0 bases and J by 7 bases, with 13 bases between. Germline CDR1 is MGHRA and CDR2 is YSYEKL. DNA of the CDR3: TGCGCCAGCAGCCAAGACGGCGGGGGGCGCCAGCCCCAGCATTTT. The encoded protein is CASSQDGGGRQPQHF.

CDR3 sequence: CASSLSGDNYGYTF. The CDR3, as DNA: TGTGCCAGCAGCCTCTCAGGGGATAACTATGGCTACACCTTC. J is TRBJ1-2 and V is TRBV3-1 (or the pseudogene TRBV3-2); possibly TRBD1 for D (6 bases). Per germline, CDR1 LGHDT and CDR2 YNNKEL (reference sequence). Between the trimmed V and J ends, which lost 4 bases and 1 base, there was a span of 10 bases. The CDR3 length is 14 residues.

The V and J genes are TRBV3-1 (or the pseudogene TRBV3-2) and TRBJ2-6; maybe TRBD2 (6 bases). CDR1 LGHDT and CDR2 YNNKEL come from the germline V gene (reference sequence). The V end lost 0 bases, the J end lost 0 bases, and 12 bases lay between the germline ends. The CDR3 covers 18 residues. The CDR3 nucleotides read TGTGCCAGCAGCCAAGAGGGACTGAGGACCTCTGGGGCCAACGTCCTGACTTTC. Residues: CASSQEGLRTSGANVLTF.

The chain recombines TRBV18 with TRBJ2-3, with 11 positions matching TRBD2. Germline CDR1 and CDR2: KGHSH and LQKENI. The V segment lost 6 bases and the J segment 6 bases; nucleotides outside the gene matches: 5. The CDR3 length is 14 residues. As DNA, the CDR3 is TGTGCCAGCTCCCAGACTAGCGGGGACGATACGCAGTATTTT. It is translated as CASSQTSGDDTQYF.

This clone was recorded once. This chain joins TRBV7-2 and TRBJ1-2; 7 bases align to TRBD1. The ends lost 4 bases at V and 2 bases at J; junction bases unmatched: 1. Germline-derived CDR1 and CDR2 are SGHTA and FQGNSA. The CDR3 loop spans 13 amino acids. CDR3 sequence (DNA): TGTGCCAGCAGCTGGGACAGCAACTATGGCTACACCTTC. This sequence encodes CASSWDSNYGYTF.

In its sample, this clone was seen a few times. The chain uses TRBV6-1 and TRBJ2-1; D unclear. Germline loops: CDR1 MNHNS, CDR2 SASEGT. This CDR3 is 11 amino acids long. Trimming stripped 3 bases from V and 10 bases from J, with 7 bases between. This CDR3 is CASSDSWEQFF. The DNA of the CDR3 is TGTGCCAGCAGTGATAGTTGGGAGCAGTTCTTC.

This clone has only a few counts. The V and J genes are TRBV11-2 and TRBJ2-3; 8 positions match TRBD2. The CDR3 covers 15 residues. Germline lookup yields CDR1 SGHAT and CDR2 FQNNGV. V lost 5 bases, J lost 1 base, and 5 bases stayed unmatched. CDR3 nucleotides: TGTGCCAGCAGCCGTCAACTAGCGGGCACAGATACGCAGTATTTT. Translating gives CASSRQLAGTDTQYF.

This clone came up a few times. The chain links TRBV27 to TRBJ2-7; TRBD1 matches 9 bases. V trimming: 2 bases; J trimming: 4 bases; junction bases outside the gene matches: 3. The CDR3 runs to 14 residues. Per germline, CDR1 MNHEY and CDR2 SMNVEV (reference sequence). CDR3 nucleotides: TGTGCCAGCAGTTTAGTGGGACAGGGATACGAGCAGTACTTC. This encodes CASSLVGQGYEQYF.

This chain connects TRBV4-3 to TRBJ1-5; D gene unclear. The CDR3 runs to 15 residues. Germline V gene lookup returns CDR1 LGHNA and CDR2 YSLEER. Trimming cost V 4 bases and J 5 bases, with 15 bases left between them. The CDR3 DNA follows: TGCGCCAGCAGCCCAAGACTGAGTCTAGATCAGCCCCAGCATTTT. This sequence encodes CASSPRLSLDQPQHF.

The chain couples TRBV7-9 to TRBJ1-4, with D uncertain. From germline, CDR1 is SEHNR and CDR2 FQNEAQ (reference sequence). Between the trimmed V and J ends, which lost 5 bases and 5 bases, there was a span of 3 bases. The CDR3 runs to 11 residues. The CDR3 DNA reads as TGTGCCAGCAGCCCAAATGAAAAACTGTTTTTT. Encoded protein: CASSPNEKLFF. Looking up the rest from reference TRBV7-9 and TRBJ1-4 gives the full variable domain: DTGVSQNPRHKITKRGQNVTFRCDPISEHNRLYWYRQTLGQGPEFLTYFQNEAQLEKSRLLSDRFSAERPKGSFSTLEIQRTEQGDSAMYLCASSPNEKLFFGSGTQLSVL.